The 20 T cell receptor beta chains presented below share a single source sample, sequenced in a study of response to subunit inactivated influenza vaccine. Each CDR3 protein gets one entry after TCRdb re-called the RT-PCR reads with MiXCR. The table includes roughly 760,000 distinct CDR3 sequences, approximately 22% detected once. The sample consisted of PBMCs from blood, taken more than 4 days after vaccination. All receptors come from a man aged 45-65 years who received an inactivated influenza vaccine.

This clonotype was detected only a few times. The rearrangement uses TRBV7-2 and TRBJ2-5; perhaps TRBD2 as D (6 bases). There are 13 residues in the CDR3. Germline CDR1 SGHTA, CDR2 FQGNSA. V shed 8 bases and J shed 0 bases, with 10 bases lying between them. In DNA, the CDR3 is TGTGCCAGCGCGGCGGGGTACCAAGAGACCCAGTACTTC. It yields the protein CASAAGYQETQYF.

This chain links TRBV7-2 with TRBJ2-2; D unclear. Germline-derived CDR1 and CDR2 are SGHTA and FQGNSA. The CDR3 runs 12 residues. Trimming left V 7 bases short and J 8 bases short, with 11 bases between. The CDR3: CASTPVGGELFF. The CDR3, as DNA: TGTGCCAGCACCCCCGTCGGGGGGGAGCTGTTTTTT.

The rearrangement links TRBV7-2 to TRBJ2-3; D is undetermined. Germline CDR1 is SGHTA and CDR2 is FQGNSA. There are 17 residues in the CDR3. The V end lost 1 base, the J end lost 0 bases, and 14 bases lay between the germline ends. The CDR3 here is CASSLVPGSTSTDTQYF. In DNA, the CDR3 is TGTGCCAGCAGCTTAGTGCCAGGATCAACTAGCACAGATACGCAGTATTTT.

This clonotype was observed a handful of times. The chain carries TRBV5-1 and TRBJ2-2; no firm D call. The CDR3 runs to 15 residues. Germline CDR1 and CDR2: SGHRS and YFSETQ. Trimming removed 0 bases at V and 5 bases at J, with 11 bases between. CDR3 residues: CASSLEGFGTGELFF. CDR3 nucleotide sequence: TGCGCCAGCAGCTTGGAGGGATTTGGGACCGGGGAGCTGTTTTTT. Full variable domain (missing parts from reference TRBV5-1 and TRBJ2-2): KAGVTQTPRYLIKTRGQQVTLSCSPISGHRSVSWYQQTPGQGLQFLFEYFSETQRNKGNFPGRFSGRQFSNSRSEMNVSTLELGDSALYLCASSLEGFGTGELFFGEGSRLTVL.

This clonotype was picked up a small number of times. The rearrangement joins TRBV6-5 to TRBJ2-7, with TRBD2 matching over 7 bases. CDR1 and CDR2 (germline): MNHEY, SVGAGI. The CDR3 totals 16 residues. V was clipped by 0 bases and J by 6 bases; unmatched bases: 11. The CDR3 is CASSYSTLATLSEQYF. CDR3 nucleotides: TGTGCCAGCAGTTACTCTACACTAGCGACGCTCTCCGAGCAGTACTTC.

The chain is built from TRBV4-3 and TRBJ2-3; 8 bases line up with TRBD2. The CDR3 consists of 17 residues. Germline CDR1 and CDR2: LGHNA and YSLEER. V lost 0 bases, J lost 2 bases, and 7 bases stayed unmatched. The CDR3 nucleotides read TGCGCCAGCAGCCAAGAAATTGGCGGGAGGTACACAGATACGCAGTATTTT. Residues: CASSQEIGGRYTDTQYF.

The J gene is TRBJ2-7, the V gene TRBV29-1; D gene ambiguous. The CDR3 length is 12 residues. The V end lost 6 bases, the J end lost 0 bases, and 9 bases lay between the germline ends. Per the germline V gene, CDR1 is SQVTM and CDR2 is ANQGSEA. The CDR3 protein is CSVRHSSYEQYF. The CDR3 region has the DNA TGCAGCGTCAGGCACAGCTCCTACGAGCAGTACTTC.

The chain employs TRBV6-1 and TRBJ2-1; D is possibly TRBD1 or TRBD2 (5 bases each). This CDR3 is 15 amino acids long. CDR1 and CDR2 (germline): MNHNS, SASEGT. V dropped 7 bases and J dropped 0 bases, with 13 bases sitting between them. CDR3 amino acids: CASKIRENSYNEQFF. In DNA form, the CDR3 reads TGTGCCAGCAAAATCAGGGAGAACTCCTACAATGAGCAGTTCTTC.

The chain is built from TRBV2 and TRBJ2-1; TRBD2 agrees at 10 bases. V lost 5 bases and J lost 10; bases outside the gene matches: 5. CDR1 and CDR2 (germline): SNHLY, FYNNEI. CDR3 length equals 13 residues. CDR3 sequence (DNA): TGTGCCAGCAGTAGCGGGAGGGCCAGGGAGCAGTTCTTC. Its protein is CASSSGRAREQFF.

This clonotype was found a few times. DNA of the CDR3: TGTGCCAGCAGCTTAGGGGGTGACCCGAACATTCAGTACTTC. It yields the protein CASSLGGDPNIQYF. The chain couples TRBV7-2 to TRBJ2-4, with unresolved D. Germline CDR1 is SGHTA and CDR2 is FQGNSA. V gave up 1 base and J gave up 7 bases, with 11 bases separating them. This CDR3 spans 14 amino acids.

This clonotype has more than one count but fewer than ten. One end of the junction varies from germline; a read error may be responsible. This chain joins TRBV7-7 and TRBJ2-1, with 9 bases fitting TRBD1. The CDR3 is 14 residues long. Germline loops: CDR1 SSHAT, CDR2 FNYEAQ (reference sequence). CDR3 nucleotide sequence: TGTGCTAGCAGCTTAGGGGTGACAGGGGGTGAGCAGTTCTTC. This translates into CASSLGVTGGEQFF.

The chain joins TRBV12-3 or TRBV12-4 to TRBJ2-1; 7 nucleotides line up with TRBD2. The CDR3 has 14 amino acids. The junction had 3 bases not matched to a gene; V was cut back by 7 bases and J by 0 bases. The CDR3: CASTVAGSYNEQFF. In nucleotides, the CDR3 is TGTGCCAGCACCGTAGCGGGCTCCTACAATGAGCAGTTCTTC.

The chain combines TRBV12-3 or TRBV12-4 with TRBJ2-6; D could derive from TRBD1 or TRBD2 (5 bases each). The CDR3 spans 18 residues. Deletions cut 2 bases from V and 3 bases from J, with 17 bases between. CDR3 DNA sequence: TGTGCCAGCAGTTTATTTTTAGGGGTCGGACTTGGGGCCAACGTCCTGACTTTC. Translation: CASSLFLGVGLGANVLTF.

The rearrangement joins TRBV5-8 to TRBJ2-5, with TRBD1 matching over 11 bases. J lost 1 base, V lost 5 bases, and 7 bases had no gene match. Germline CDR1 and CDR2: SGHTS and YDEGEE. The CDR3 spans 16 residues. CDR3: CASSSGTGGFQETQYF. In nucleotides, the CDR3 is TGTGCCAGCAGTTCCGGGACAGGGGGATTCCAAGAGACCCAGTACTTC. Variable domain in full (rest from reference TRBV5-8 and TRBJ2-5): EAGVTQSPTHLIKTRGQQATLRCSPISGHTSVYWYQQALGLGLQFLLWYDEGEERNRGNFPPRFSGRQFPNYSSELNVNALELEDSALYLCASSSGTGGFQETQYFGPGTRLLVL.

The table lists this clonotype with a few counts. This chain uses TRBV6-5 with TRBJ1-1; 9 nucleotides match TRBD1. CDR3 length: 16 residues. The V and J ends lost 0 bases and 0 bases, in that order; junction bases with no gene match: 2. Germline values: CDR1 MNHEY, CDR2 SVGAGI. The CDR3: CASSYSGTGLNTEAFF. CDR3 DNA sequence: TGTGCCAGCAGTTACTCTGGGACAGGGTTGAACACTGAAGCTTTCTTT.

This clonotype appeared many times. The chain links TRBV7-2 to TRBJ2-7; D is uncertain. The V and J ends lost 7 bases and 2 bases respectively, with 15 bases between them. CDR3 length equals 14 residues. In germline, CDR1 is SGHTA, CDR2 FQGNSA. The CDR3 nucleotides read TGTGCCAGCAACTCTAGGTACAACCCCTACGAGCAGTACTTC. Protein: CASNSRYNPYEQYF.

V usage is TRBV9 and J usage is TRBJ1-3, with D uncertain. The germline V gene encodes CDR1 SGDLS and CDR2 YYNGEE. V was clipped by 0 bases and J by 6 bases, with 7 bases between them. The CDR3 contains 13 residues. The CDR3 bases are TGTGCCAGCAGCGTAGAGGCGGAAAACACCATATATTTT. Amino acid sequence: CASSVEAENTIYF.

CDR3 in amino acids: CASSYGAVGIEFF. DNA for the CDR3: TGTGCCAGCAGTTACGGGGCTGTGGGGATAGAGTTCTTC. The chain combines TRBV6-5 with TRBJ2-1; a possible D gene is TRBD1 (5 bases). CDR1 is MNHEY and CDR2 is SVGAGI in the germline V gene. This CDR3 is 13 amino acids long. V dropped 2 bases and J dropped 14 bases, with 16 bases sitting between them.

This clonotype was observed a handful of times. V gene TRBV4-2 combines with J gene TRBJ2-2; the D gene could be TRBD1 or TRBD2 (5 bases each). The V end was cut by 1 base, the J end by 7 bases, with 13 bases between. CDR1 is LGHNA and CDR2 is YNFKEQ in the germline V gene. CDR3 size: 15 residues. The CDR3 reads CASSQAGTRVGELFF. The DNA of the CDR3 is TGTGCCAGCAGCCAAGCAGGGACGCGAGTCGGGGAGCTGTTTTTT.

Ten or more counts support this clonotype. The chain combines TRBV29-1 with TRBJ2-7; unclear D gene. V shed 7 bases and J shed 4 bases, with 11 bases lying between them. This CDR3 is 11 amino acids long. The V gene's germline CDR1 is SQVTM and CDR2 ANQGSEA. The CDR3 nucleotides read TGCAGCGCCGCCAGCTCGTACGAGCAGTACTTC. Translation gives CSAASSYEQYF.